Sequencing of this TCR beta chain was carried out in a study of shared clonotypes between healthy human individuals. The germline CDR1 and CDR2 sequences are WNHNN and SYGVQD (reference sequence). The CDR3 has 16 amino acids. V was pared by 4 bases and J by 7 bases, with 6 bases of the junction left unmatched. Measured with immunoSEQ multiplex PCR; TCRdb has only the in-frame clones, and not every one. The table lists about 980,000 clones, 76% of them singletons, with around 1.5% in the top ten. The source is a man between 18 and 29 years old in good health. This rearrangement joins TRBV10-1 to TRBJ2-1; 14 bases line up with TRBD2. The specimen sequenced was memory CD4+ T cells sorted from blood. The sample's subset: CD45RA-negative fraction. CDR3 loop: CASSAGTSGSWNEQFF. As DNA, the CDR3 is TGCGCCAGCAGTGCTGGGACTAGCGGGAGTTGGAATGAGCAGTTCTTC.